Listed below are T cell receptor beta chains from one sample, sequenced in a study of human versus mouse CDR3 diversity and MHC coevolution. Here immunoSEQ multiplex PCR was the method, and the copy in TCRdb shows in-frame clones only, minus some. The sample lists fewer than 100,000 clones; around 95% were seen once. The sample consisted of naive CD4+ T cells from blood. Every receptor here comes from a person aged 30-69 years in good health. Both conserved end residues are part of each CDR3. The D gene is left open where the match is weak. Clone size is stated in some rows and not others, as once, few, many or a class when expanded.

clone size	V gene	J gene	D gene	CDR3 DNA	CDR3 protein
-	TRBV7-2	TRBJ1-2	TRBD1	TGTGCCAGCAGCTTAGCGCAGGGGGACTACTATGGCTACACCTTC	CASSLAQGDYYGYTF
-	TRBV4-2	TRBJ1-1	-	TGTGCCAGCAGCCCACTTCTGAACACTGAAGCTTTCTTT	CASSPLLNTEAFF
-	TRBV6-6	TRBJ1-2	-	TGTGCCAGCAGCTCCACAGGGTTAAGGGGCTACACCTTC	CASSSTGLRGYTF
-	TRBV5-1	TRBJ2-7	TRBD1	TGCGCCAGCAGCGCCGGGACAGGGTTCTACGAGCAGTACTTC	CASSAGTGFYEQYF
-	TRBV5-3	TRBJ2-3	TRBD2	TGTGCCAGAAGCTTGGATTTAGGGACTAGCGGGGGGGCCTGGATCACAGATACGCAGTATTTT	CARSLDLGTSGGAWITDTQYF
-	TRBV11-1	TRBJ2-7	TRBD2	TGTGCCAGCAGCTTAGGTACTAGCGGAGCCTACGAGCAGTACTTC	CASSLGTSGAYEQYF
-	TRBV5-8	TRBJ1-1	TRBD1	TGTGCCAGCAGCTTCAGATTGCGACAGGGGGCAGATGAAGCTTTCTTT	CASSFRLRQGADEAFF
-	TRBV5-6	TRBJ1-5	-	TGTGCCAGCAGCTCAGTGGACTCTATCAATCAGCCCCAGCATTTT	CASSSVDSINQPQHF
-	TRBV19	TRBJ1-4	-	TGTGCCAGTAGTGCCTTGACAGGTCTTAATGAAAAACTGTTTTTT	CASSALTGLNEKLFF
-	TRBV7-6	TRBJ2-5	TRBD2	TGTGCCAGCAGCTTAGGCCTAGCGGGAGAGACCCAGTACTTC	CASSLGLAGETQYF
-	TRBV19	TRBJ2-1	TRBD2	TGTGCCAGTAGAGTCGCGGGAGGACTATTCGGTGAGCAGTTCTTC	CASRVAGGLFGEQFF
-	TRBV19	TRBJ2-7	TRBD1	TGTGCCACCAAGACAGGGGTCCGTTCCTACGAGCAGTACTTC	CATKTGVRSYEQYF
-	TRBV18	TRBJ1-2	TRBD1	TGTGCCAGCTCATCCGACAGGGCTAACTATGGCTACACCTTC	CASSSDRANYGYTF
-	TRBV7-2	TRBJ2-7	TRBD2	TGTGCCAGCAGCTTAGGGGTTAGCGGGGGGGCCTACGAGCAGTACTTC	CASSLGVSGGAYEQYF
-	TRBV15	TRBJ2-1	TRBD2	TGTGCCACCAGCAGAGGGGGACTAGAATACTACAATGAGCAGTTCTTC	CATSRGGLEYYNEQFF
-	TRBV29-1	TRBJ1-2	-	TGCAGCTTCGCAGTGGGCTACACCTTC	CSFAVGYTF
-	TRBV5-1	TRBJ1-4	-	TGCGCCAGCACCCCAAATGGGGCCTCAGATGAAAAACTGTTTTTT	CASTPNGASDEKLFF
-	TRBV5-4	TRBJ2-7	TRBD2	TGTGCCAGCAGCTTGGGTGGCGGGAGGGGATACGAGCAGTACTTC	CASSLGGGRGYEQYF
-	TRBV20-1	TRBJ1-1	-	TGCAGTGCTAGAGGGGGCAGGGCTTCTTTCTTT	CSARGGRASFF
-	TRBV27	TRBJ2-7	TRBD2	TGTGCCAGCAGCCGTCACGGGACTAGCGCTTACTACGAGCAGTACTTC	CASSRHGTSAYYEQYF
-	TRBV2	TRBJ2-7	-	TGTGCCAGCGGATTCCGGGGCGAGCAGTACTTC	CASGFRGEQYF
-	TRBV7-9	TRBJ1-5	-	TGTGCCAGCAGCTTGGCGGAGCCCCAGCATTTT	CASSLAEPQHF
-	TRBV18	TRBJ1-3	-	TGTGCCAGCTCACGACGAGGGGACACTGGAAACACCATATATTTT	CASSRRGDTGNTIYF
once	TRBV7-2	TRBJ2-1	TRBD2	TGTGCCAGCAGCTTAGGTCCTAGCGGGCTTTACAATGAGCAGTTCTTC	CASSLGPSGLYNEQFF
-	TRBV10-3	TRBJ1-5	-	TGTGCCATCAGTGAGTACAGGACAGACCAGCCCCAGCATTTT	CAISEYRTDQPQHF
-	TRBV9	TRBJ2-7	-	TGTGCCAGCAGCGTAGCTTACGGGACCTACGAGCAGTACTTC	CASSVAYGTYEQYF
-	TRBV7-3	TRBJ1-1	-	TGTGCCAGCAGCTTAACCCCGGACAGAGAGAACACTGAAGCTTTCTTT	CASSLTPDRENTEAFF
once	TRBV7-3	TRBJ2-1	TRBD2	TGTGCCAGCAGCTCTCGACTAGCGGGATCCAATGAGCAGTTCTTC	CASSSRLAGSNEQFF
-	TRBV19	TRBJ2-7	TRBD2	TGTGCCAGTAGTCAGGACGGTAGCGGGGCCTACGAGCAGTACTTC	CASSQDGSGAYEQYF
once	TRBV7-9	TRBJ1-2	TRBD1	TGTGCCAGCAGCCATCAAAGGGACAGCGTCTACACCTTC	CASSHQRDSVYTF
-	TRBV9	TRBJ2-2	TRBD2	TGTGCCAGCAGCCCCCCCAGCGGGAGTCAAAACGGGGAGCTGTTTTTT	CASSPPSGSQNGELFF
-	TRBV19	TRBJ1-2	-	TGTGCCAGTAGTACCCAGGTGGACTATGGCTACACCTTC	CASSTQVDYGYTF
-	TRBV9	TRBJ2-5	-	TGTGCCAGCAGCCGAGTTTTAGCAGGGGAGACCCAGTACTTC	CASSRVLAGETQYF
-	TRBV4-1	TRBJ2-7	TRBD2	TGCGCCAGCAGCCAAGCCCGACGGGGGGACGAGCAGTACTTC	CASSQARRGDEQYF
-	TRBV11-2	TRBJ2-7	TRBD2	TGTGCCAGCAGCTCGGGACTAGCGGGAGGATACGAGCAGTACTTC	CASSSGLAGGYEQYF
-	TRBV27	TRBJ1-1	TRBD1	TGTGCCAGCAGTTTACGGACAGGGGGCACTGAAGCTTTCTTT	CASSLRTGGTEAFF
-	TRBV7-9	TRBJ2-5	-	TGTGCCAGCAGCTCCGGATTAACGGGGGGCGGGGGAGAGACCCAGTACTTC	CASSSGLTGGGGETQYF
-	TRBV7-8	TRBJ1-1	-	TGTGCCAGCAGCTTTTTTGGCGGGTTGAACACTGAAGCTTTCTTT	CASSFFGGLNTEAFF
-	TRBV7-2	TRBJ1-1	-	TGTGCCAGCAGCTTGGGGGCAAAGAGCACTGAAGCTTTCTTT	CASSLGAKSTEAFF
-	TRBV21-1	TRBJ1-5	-	TGTGCCAGCAGCAAAGCTCCCCTGGGCAGACGCAATCAGCCCCAGCATTTT	CASSKAPLGRRNQPQHF
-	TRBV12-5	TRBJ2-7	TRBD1	TGTGGGACCGGGACAGTACTCTCCGAGCAGTACTTC	CGTGTVLSEQYF
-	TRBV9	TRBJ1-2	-	TGTGCCAGCAGCGTGGGGAAATCGGGGGTTAACTATGGCTACACCTTC	CASSVGKSGVNYGYTF
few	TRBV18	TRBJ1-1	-	TGTGCCAGCTCACCGCCGAGACAATTGAACACTGAAGCTTTCTTT	CASSPPRQLNTEAFF
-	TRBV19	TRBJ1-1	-	TGCGCCAGTTTAATCCCTCCGAACACTGAAGCTTTCTTT	CASLIPPNTEAFF
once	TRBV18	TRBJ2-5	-	TGTGCCAGCTCACCACGTGTAGGGGGAGATGAAGAGACCCAGTACTTC	CASSPRVGGDEETQYF
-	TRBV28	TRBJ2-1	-	TGTGCCAGCAGTTCGAGTAACAGGAGGGGTGAGCAGTTCTTC	CASSSSNRRGEQFF